These 9 T cell receptor beta chains came from one sample sequenced in a study of Ad26.COV2.S vaccination and SARS-CoV-2 variants. Treatment here: some 20 received Ad26.COV2.S at low or high dose, single or two shots; roughly 5 received placebo; per-sample allocation not given. All samples were drawn on day 63, counting from the first vaccine or placebo injection. Clones were sequenced by immunoSEQ multiplex PCR, and TCRdb holds only the in-frame ones, with some missing. Of around 300,000 clones in the sample, roughly 88% were seen once. The sequences come from peripheral blood, collected in a trial of Ad26.COV2.S vaccine versus placebo. Every receptor here comes from a person aged 18-65 years who received the Ad26.COV2.S COVID-19 vaccine or a placebo.

J is TRBJ1-1 and V is TRBV20-1, with D possibly TRBD1 on 6 matching bases. V dropped 3 bases and J dropped 0 bases, with 20 bases sitting between them. This CDR3 has 17 residues. Per germline, CDR1 DFQATT and CDR2 SNEGSKA (reference sequence). The CDR3 is CSASGGGRGRLNTEAFF. The CDR3, as DNA: TGCAGTGCTAGTGGTGGTGGCAGGGGACGCCTGAACACTGAAGCTTTCTTT.

The chain is built from TRBV18 and TRBJ1-1, with D hard to call. This CDR3 region has 11 residues. The ends were cut back, 3 bases at V and 13 bases at J, with 12 bases in the middle. Germline assignment: CDR1 KGHSH and CDR2 LQKENI. DNA for the CDR3: TGTGCCAGCTCACCCGACATGGCAGGTTTCTTT. Its protein is CASSPDMAGFF.

The chain joins TRBV2 to TRBJ1-2; the match to TRBD1 covers 7 bases. Unmatched junction bases numbered 3, after V lost 1 base and J lost 4 bases. This CDR3 has 14 amino acids. Looked up from germline, CDR1 is SNHLY and CDR2 is FYNNEI. CDR3 sequence reads: CASSEGQGTYGYTF. In nucleotides, the CDR3 is TGTGCCAGCAGTGAAGGACAGGGCACCTATGGCTACACCTTC.

V is TRBV7-9 and J is TRBJ1-1, with no clear D. From germline, CDR1 is SEHNR and CDR2 FQNEAQ (reference sequence). The ends were cut back, 4 bases at V and 6 bases at J, with 6 bases in the middle. The CDR3 sequence is 11 residues long. CDR3 in DNA: TGTGCCAGCAGCTATGGAGCTGAAGCTTTCTTT. Translated: CASSYGAEAFF.

The chain carries TRBV7-2 and TRBJ2-1; 11 positions match TRBD2. With V trimmed by 1 base and J by 1 base, 3 bases remained unmatched. CDR1 is SGHTA and CDR2 is FQGNSA in the germline V gene. This CDR3 is 17 amino acids long. The CDR3 sequence is CASSLVPSGGSYNEQFF. As DNA, the CDR3 is TGTGCCAGCAGCTTAGTTCCTAGCGGGGGGTCCTACAATGAGCAGTTCTTC. Variable domain in full (rest from reference TRBV7-2 and TRBJ2-1): GAGVSQSPSNKVTEKGKDVELRCDPISGHTALYWYRQSLGQGLEFLIYFQGNSAPDKSGLPSDRFSAERTGGSVSTLTIQRTQQEDSAVYLCASSLVPSGGSYNEQFFGPGTRLTVL.

The chain couples TRBV27 to TRBJ2-3; 9 bases are shared with TRBD1. J lost 3 bases, V lost 5 bases, and 12 bases had no gene match. This CDR3 spans 17 amino acids. Per the germline V gene, CDR1 is MNHEY and CDR2 is SMNVEV (reference sequence). The CDR3 here is CASSPEQGAPFTDTQYF. The CDR3 bases are TGTGCCAGCAGTCCTGAACAGGGGGCCCCTTTTACAGATACGCAGTATTTT.

The rearrangement links TRBV14 to TRBJ2-1, with D hard to call. Looked up from germline, CDR1 is SGHDN and CDR2 is FVKESK. The V end lost 5 bases, the J end lost 3 bases, and 11 bases lay between the germline ends. The CDR3 covers 14 residues. In DNA, the CDR3 is TGTGCCAGCAGCATACAATTTAGCTACAATGAGCAGTTCTTC. It translates to CASSIQFSYNEQFF. Combining the CDR3 with reference TRBV14 and TRBJ2-1 gives the whole variable domain EAGVTQFPSHSVIEKGQTVTLRCDPISGHDNLYWYRRVMGKEIKFLLHFVKESKQDESGMPNNRFLAERTGGTYSTLKVQPAELEDSGVYFCASSIQFSYNEQFFGPGTRLTVL.

This clone occurred a few times. The chain is built from TRBV18 and TRBJ1-5; D might be TRBD1 (5 bases). Germline V CDR1 and CDR2: KGHSH, LQKENI. The CDR3 length is 14 residues. Trimming pared 5 bases from V and 3 bases from J, leaving 11 bases between. The CDR3 region has the DNA TGTGCCAGCTCATCAGGACATAACAATCAGCCCCAGCATTTT. Translated: CASSSGHNNQPQHF.

For this clone: One junction end does not reproduce the germline sequence, and a read error may be involved. CDR3 loop: CASSLNIGELFF. The CDR3 DNA follows: TGTGCCAGCAGCTTAAACATCGGGGAGCTGTTTTTT. V gene TRBV7-3 combines with J gene TRBJ2-2, with D hard to call. The germline CDR1 and CDR2 sequences are SGHTA and FQGTGA. This CDR3 comprises 12 residues.